The 21 T cell receptor beta chains given below trace back to one sample, sequenced in a study of shared clonotypes between healthy human individuals. Libraries were prepared by immunoSEQ multiplex PCR; TCRdb keeps only in-frame clonotypes and omits some of them. The data contain around 750,000 clones, around 72% of them singletons. Source material: memory CD4+ T cells sorted from blood. Subset indicated: CD45RA-negative fraction. The receptor source for this set is a woman aged 30 to 39 in good health.

This clone was seen a single time. The V gene is TRBV28, the J gene TRBJ1-5; D unresolved. V was clipped by 3 bases and J by 4 bases, with 10 bases between them. The germline V gene encodes CDR1 MDHEN and CDR2 SYDVKM. This CDR3 region has 14 residues. This CDR3 reads CASSFEYNNQPQHF. The DNA of the CDR3 is TGTGCCAGCAGTTTTGAGTACAATAATCAGCCCCAGCATTTT.

V and J are TRBV28 and TRBJ2-3, with 8 bases identical to TRBD1. The germline V gene encodes CDR1 MDHEN and CDR2 SYDVKM. J gave up 4 bases and V 5 bases, and 8 bases lay outside the gene matches. This CDR3 comprises 15 residues. Here the CDR3 DNA reads TGTGCCAGCAGTCCTATATTGACAGGGGCAGATACGCAGTATTTT. Translated, it gives CASSPILTGADTQYF.

This clone was detected only a few times. J is TRBJ2-7 and V is TRBV27; D may be TRBD1 or TRBD2 (5 bases each). V lost 3 bases and J 2 bases, leaving 11 bases between the germline ends. Germline CDR1 MNHEY, CDR2 SMNVEV (reference sequence). The CDR3 contains 14 residues. CDR3 loop: CASSFTGTTYEQYF. CDR3 coding DNA: TGTGCCAGCAGTTTTACCGGGACCACCTACGAGCAGTACTTC.

The chain carries TRBV4-2 and TRBJ1-2; TRBD1 matches 9 bases. The trim removed 4 bases at V and 7 bases at J, leaving 28 bases unmatched. The CDR3 contains 21 residues. Germline V lookup: CDR1 LGHNA, CDR2 YNFKEQ. The CDR3 nucleotides read TGTGCCAGCAGCCGACGATTACCGGCCGGGACAGGGAGTCCCGGGGACTCTGGCTACACCTTC. Translation: CASSRRLPAGTGSPGDSGYTF.

The rearrangement uses TRBV19 and TRBJ2-1; D gene unclear. V lost 1 base, J lost 2 bases, and 9 bases lay in between. Germline CDR1 LNHDA, CDR2 SQIVND (reference sequence). This CDR3 contains 15 residues. The CDR3 coding sequence is TGTGCCAGTAGTATAGTGACGGGCCCCTACAATGAGCAGTTCTTC. Its translation is CASSIVTGPYNEQFF. The full variable domain, with the rest looked up from reference TRBV19 and TRBJ2-1, is DGGITQSPKYLFRKEGQNVTLSCEQNLNHDAMYWYRQDPGQGLRLIYYSQIVNDFQKGDIAEGYSVSREKKESFPLTVTSAQKNPTAFYLCASSIVTGPYNEQFFGPGTRLTVL.

The V call is TRBV5-1, the J call TRBJ1-2; no firm D call. Trimming stripped 3 bases from V and 8 bases from J, with 14 bases between. Germline V gene lookup returns CDR1 SGHRS and CDR2 YFSETQ. The CDR3 contains 13 residues. The CDR3 is CASSWAYNRGYTF. Here the CDR3 DNA reads TGCGCCAGCAGCTGGGCCTATAATCGGGGCTACACCTTC.

This clone has only a few counts. The sample contains more than one DNA sequence encoding this CDR3. The chain combines TRBV5-1 with TRBJ2-7, with 8 bases identical to TRBD1. This CDR3 has 14 residues. The ends lost 4 bases at V and 2 bases at J; junction bases unmatched: 5. Per germline, CDR1 SGHRS and CDR2 YFSETQ. In DNA form, the CDR3 reads TGCGCCAGCAGCCCGGACAGGGTGCCCTACGAGCAGTACTTC. Residues: CASSPDRVPYEQYF.

The chain has TRBV7-6 and TRBJ2-5; D might be TRBD1 or TRBD2, each matching 5 bases. V was pared by 1 base and J by 5 bases, with 20 bases between. The CDR3 sequence is 17 residues long. Germline CDR1 is SGHVS and CDR2 is FNYEAQ. DNA of the CDR3: TGTGCCAGCAGCTTAGGGTTAATGAGGGACCCTCGGGAGACCCAGTACTTC. It translates to CASSLGLMRDPRETQYF. Combining the CDR3 with reference TRBV7-6 and TRBJ2-5 gives the whole variable domain GAGVSQSPRYKVTKRGQDVALRCDPISGHVSLYWYRQALGQGPEFLTYFNYEAQQDKSGLPNDRFSAERPEGSISTLTIQRTEQRDSAMYRCASSLGLMRDPRETQYFGPGTRLLVL.

This clone has at least ten counts. The chain joins TRBV6-1 to TRBJ2-7; 9 bases agree with TRBD1. The CDR3 is 13 residues long. V was clipped by 9 bases and J by 3 bases; unmatched bases: 6. Germline CDR1 is MNHNS and CDR2 is SASEGT. The CDR3 region is CASVPDRGYEQYF. The CDR3 nucleotides read TGTGCCAGTGTCCCGGACAGGGGCTACGAGCAGTACTTC.

The chain is built from TRBV9 and TRBJ2-1; 10 nucleotides align to TRBD2. Looked up from germline, CDR1 is SGDLS and CDR2 is YYNGEE. The CDR3 runs to 17 residues. The junction had 7 bases not matched to a gene; V was cut back by 4 bases and J by 0 bases. The CDR3 nucleotides are TGTGCCAGCAGCACCAAACTAGCGGGGAGCTCCTACAATGAGCAGTTCTTC. Encoded protein: CASSTKLAGSSYNEQFF.

This clone has just a few counts. The V and J genes are TRBV19 and TRBJ2-7; TRBD1 matches 9 bases. CDR1 and CDR2 (germline): LNHDA, SQIVND (reference sequence). The V segment lost 7 bases and the J segment 2 bases; nucleotides outside the gene matches: 6. There are 14 residues in the CDR3. Here the CDR3 reads CASTKTGGTYEQYF. DNA for the CDR3: TGTGCCAGTACTAAAACAGGGGGCACCTACGAGCAGTACTTC.

The CDR3 region has the DNA TGTGCCTGGACAACGGCTGGCTCTGGAAACACCATATATTTT. Translated, it gives CAWTTAGSGNTIYF. The rearrangement uses TRBV30 and TRBJ1-3; unclear D gene. Germline V lookup: CDR1 GTSNPN, CDR2 SVGIG (reference sequence). This CDR3 is built from 14 residues. Trimming cost V 4 bases and J 0 bases, with 10 bases left between them.

The rearrangement uses TRBV19 and TRBJ2-5, with D perhaps being TRBD1 or TRBD2 (5 bases each). Per germline, CDR1 LNHDA and CDR2 SQIVND (reference sequence). The CDR3 loop spans 15 amino acids. Trimming left V 4 bases short and J 5 bases short, with 17 bases between. This CDR3 is CASSTGTSGWETQYF. Written as DNA, the CDR3 is TGTGCCAGTAGTACCGGGACGTCCGGGTGGGAGACCCAGTACTTC.

The chain employs TRBV4-1 and TRBJ2-5; 12 positions agree with TRBD2. CDR1 is MGHRA and CDR2 is YSYEKL in the germline V gene. Unmatched junction bases numbered 12, after V lost 4 bases and J lost 3 bases. This CDR3 is 18 amino acids long. DNA for the CDR3: TGCGCCAGCAGCCGAAAAACTAGCGGGAGGTCGGGGGAAGAGACCCAGTACTTC. It codes for CASSRKTSGRSGEETQYF.

On this clone: The same CDR3 can be traced to other DNA sequences in this sample. The V and J genes are TRBV5-1 and TRBJ2-7, with 7 bases aligning to TRBD1. The CDR3 has 14 residues. Losses at the gene ends were 4 bases for V and 7 bases for J; bases not matched to a gene: 11. The germline gives CDR1 SGHRS, CDR2 YFSETQ. CDR3 in DNA: TGCGCCAGCAGCCCCGGGACAGCTTCGTTGGAGCAGTACTTC. Translated, it gives CASSPGTASLEQYF.

For the CDR3, the DNA is TGTGCCAGCAGCTTGTACGGTTACACCCTGGCCAACGTCCTGACTTTC. It codes for CASSLYGYTLANVLTF. The chain combines TRBV5-8 with TRBJ2-6, with D unclear. CDR1 is SGHTS, CDR2 YDEGEE, per germline. CDR3 length: 16 residues. The V and J ends lost 1 base and 6 bases respectively, with 14 bases between them.

Only a few counts were recorded for this clone. The rearrangement links TRBV28 to TRBJ2-7; D is unresolved. Germline V gene sequence: CDR1 MDHEN, CDR2 SYDVKM. V lost 3 bases and J lost 3, with 12 bases in between. The CDR3 extends over 14 amino acids. As DNA, the CDR3 is TGTGCCAGCAGTTTGCCCGAGTCGGGCTACGAGCAGTACTTC. Amino acids: CASSLPESGYEQYF.

This clone has more than one count but fewer than ten. The chain links TRBV15 to TRBJ1-4, with D maybe TRBD1 (5 bases). V lost 9 bases to trimming and J lost 4 bases, with 9 bases between them. In germline, CDR1 is LNHNV, CDR2 YYDKDF (reference sequence). The CDR3 sequence is 12 residues long. The CDR3 bases are TGTGCCACAGGGGACCATAATGAAAAACTGTTTTTT. It translates to CATGDHNEKLFF.

J is TRBJ2-7 and V is TRBV28, with 9 bases identical to TRBD1. V lost 6 bases, J lost 5 bases, and 8 bases stayed unmatched. Looked up from germline, CDR1 is MDHEN and CDR2 is SYDVKM. This CDR3 region has 14 residues. The CDR3 region has the DNA TGTGCCAGCAGGGAGGGACAGGGCGGCAACGAGCAGTACTTC. Encoded protein: CASREGQGGNEQYF.

The chain combines TRBV29-1 with TRBJ2-7, with TRBD1 matching 7 bases. V lost 5 bases to trimming and J lost 4 bases; unmatched junction nucleotides: 11. Germline V gene data show CDR1 as SQVTM and CDR2 as ANQGSEA. This CDR3 contains 14 residues. DNA for the CDR3: TGCAGCGTTCGTGAAGTGGGGACAGTTTACGAGCAGTACTTC. It yields the protein CSVREVGTVYEQYF.

CDR3 in amino acids: CASSVPPSFDTQYF. Here the CDR3 DNA reads TGCGCCAGCAGTGTTCCGCCGTCCTTTGATACGCAGTATTTT. The J gene is TRBJ2-3, the V gene TRBV10-2; D unclear. V was clipped by 4 bases and J by 6 bases, with 14 bases between them. Germline assignment: CDR1 WSHSY and CDR2 SAAADI. The length of the CDR3 is 14 residues.